The table lists the clone carrying this T cell receptor beta chain with a few counts. Antigen unknown. Sequencing was performed with immunoSEQ multiplex PCR; in TCRdb, only in-frame clones are kept and a portion is missing. The sample has 150,000 to 200,000 clones; around nine tenths are singletons. The data belong to a study of cytomegalovirus exposure and HLA in healthy donors. Study-level background: The same platform used for the 666 first-cohort repertoires was also used for the 120 or so validation repertoires, as a later analysis reported. Broader study findings: With high specificity and sensitivity, the classifier reportedly diagnosed cytomegalovirus status. The study found most TCR sequences rare, yet found some public TCRs in many donors. Later, an analysis found that TCR clusters from the first cohort tended to co-occur in the 120 or so validation repertoires.

The CDR3 covers 15 residues. V was trimmed by 3 bases and J by 1 base, leaving 12 bases between them. Germline CDR1 and CDR2: SGHRS and YFSETQ. The receptor was derived from a woman aged 18-29 years in good health and CMV-seronegative. The sample consisted of PBMCs. The chain recombines TRBV5-1 with TRBJ2-3, with a possible D match to TRBD1 (5 bases). The CDR3 protein is CASSSLPTGTDTQYF. In nucleotides, the CDR3 is TGCGCCAGCAGCTCCCTTCCGACAGGCACAGATACGCAGTATTTT.